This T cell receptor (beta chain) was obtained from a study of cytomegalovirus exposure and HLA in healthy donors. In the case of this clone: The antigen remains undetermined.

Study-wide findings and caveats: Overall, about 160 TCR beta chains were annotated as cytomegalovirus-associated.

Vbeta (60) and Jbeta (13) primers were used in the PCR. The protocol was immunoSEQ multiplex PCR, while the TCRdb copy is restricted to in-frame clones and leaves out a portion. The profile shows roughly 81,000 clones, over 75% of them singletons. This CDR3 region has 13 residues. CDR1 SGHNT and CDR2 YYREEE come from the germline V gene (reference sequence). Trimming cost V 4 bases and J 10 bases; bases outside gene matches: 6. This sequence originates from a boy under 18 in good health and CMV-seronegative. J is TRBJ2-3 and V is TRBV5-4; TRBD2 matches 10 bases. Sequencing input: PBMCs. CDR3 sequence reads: CASSAGLAVAQYF. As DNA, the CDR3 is TGTGCCAGCAGCGCTGGACTAGCGGTTGCGCAGTATTTT.